This T cell receptor (beta chain) is drawn from a study of beta chain features in type 1 diabetes. Study results and limitations: There was a moderate but significant shortening of TCRB CDR3s in all four CD4+ subsets of Type 1 diabetes patients. Insertions were fewer and deletions more numerous at VDJ junctions in type 1 diabetes patients.

Notes on this clone: Its matching antigen is unknown.

Over 95% purity was reached by all sorted populations. Reverse transcribing all isolated RNA meant expressed TCRB transcripts were sequenced. The average read count of naive, central memory and regulatory T cell samples was approximately 4 million. Data came from immunoSEQ multiplex PCR; TCRdb stores just in-frame clones and leaves some out. The sample shows around 100,000 clones, under 30% of them seen only once. The sequencing sample was made of central memory CD4+ T cells from blood. The receptor was derived from a young woman with type 1 diabetes.

The CDR3 coding sequence is TGTGCTAGTGGTTTGGATGGGGCGCGGAATACGCAGTATTTT. Translation gives CASGLDGARNTQYF. The J gene is TRBJ2-3, the V gene TRBV12-5; maybe TRBD1 (5 bases). V gave up 1 base and J gave up 7 bases, with 12 bases separating them. Germline V gene lookup returns CDR1 LGHNT and CDR2 FRNRAP. The CDR3 runs 14 residues.